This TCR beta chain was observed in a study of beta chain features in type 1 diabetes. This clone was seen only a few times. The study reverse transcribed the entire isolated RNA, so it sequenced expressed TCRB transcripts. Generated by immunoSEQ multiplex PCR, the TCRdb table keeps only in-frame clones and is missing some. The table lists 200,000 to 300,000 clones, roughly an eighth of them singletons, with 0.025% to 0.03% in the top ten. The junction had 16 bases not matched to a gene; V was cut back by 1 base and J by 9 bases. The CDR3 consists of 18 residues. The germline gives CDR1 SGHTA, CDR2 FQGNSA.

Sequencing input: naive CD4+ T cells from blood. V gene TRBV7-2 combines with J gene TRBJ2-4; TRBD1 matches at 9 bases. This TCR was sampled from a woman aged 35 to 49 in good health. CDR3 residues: CASSLEGPGQGKESIQYF. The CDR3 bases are TGTGCCAGCAGCTTAGAAGGCCCGGGACAGGGAAAGGAAAGCATTCAGTACTTC.